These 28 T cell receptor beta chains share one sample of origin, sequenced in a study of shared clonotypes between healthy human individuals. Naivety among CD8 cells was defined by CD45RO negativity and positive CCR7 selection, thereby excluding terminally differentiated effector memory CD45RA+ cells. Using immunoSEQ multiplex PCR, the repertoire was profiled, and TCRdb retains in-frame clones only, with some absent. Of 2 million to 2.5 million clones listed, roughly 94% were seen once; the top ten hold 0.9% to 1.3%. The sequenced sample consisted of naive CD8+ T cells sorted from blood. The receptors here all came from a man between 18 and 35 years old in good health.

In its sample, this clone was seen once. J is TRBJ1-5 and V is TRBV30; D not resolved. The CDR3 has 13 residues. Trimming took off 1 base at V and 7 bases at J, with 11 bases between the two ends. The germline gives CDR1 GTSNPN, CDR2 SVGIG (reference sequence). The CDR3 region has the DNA TGTGCCTGGAGTGCGGCGGAAGTCCAGCCCCAGCATTTT. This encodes CAWSAAEVQPQHF.

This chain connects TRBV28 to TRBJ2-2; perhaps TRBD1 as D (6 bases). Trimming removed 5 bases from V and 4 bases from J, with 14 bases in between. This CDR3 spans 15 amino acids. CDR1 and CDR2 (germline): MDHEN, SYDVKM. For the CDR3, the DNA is TGTGCCAGCAGTCAATACAGGGCTGTCACCGGGGAGCTGTTTTTT. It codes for CASSQYRAVTGELFF.

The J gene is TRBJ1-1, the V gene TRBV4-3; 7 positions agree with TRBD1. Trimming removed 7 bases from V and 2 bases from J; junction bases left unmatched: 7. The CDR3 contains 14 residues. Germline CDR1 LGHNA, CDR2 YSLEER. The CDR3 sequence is CASTPGGANTEAFF. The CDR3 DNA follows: TGCGCCAGCACCCCAGGGGGGGCCAACACTGAAGCTTTCTTT.

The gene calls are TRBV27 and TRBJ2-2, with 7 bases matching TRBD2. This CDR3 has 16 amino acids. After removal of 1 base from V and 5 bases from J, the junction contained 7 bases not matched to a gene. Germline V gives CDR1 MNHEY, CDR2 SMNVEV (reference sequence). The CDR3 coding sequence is TGTGCCAGCAGTTTATATGCGGGAGTAGGGACCGGGGAGCTGTTTTTT. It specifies CASSLYAGVGTGELFF.

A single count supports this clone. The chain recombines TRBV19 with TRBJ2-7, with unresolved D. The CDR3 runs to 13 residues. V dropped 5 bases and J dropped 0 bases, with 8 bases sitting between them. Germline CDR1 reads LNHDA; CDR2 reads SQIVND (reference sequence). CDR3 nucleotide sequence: TGTGCCAGTAGTTGGGGTCACTCCTACGAGCAGTACTTC. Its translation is CASSWGHSYEQYF.

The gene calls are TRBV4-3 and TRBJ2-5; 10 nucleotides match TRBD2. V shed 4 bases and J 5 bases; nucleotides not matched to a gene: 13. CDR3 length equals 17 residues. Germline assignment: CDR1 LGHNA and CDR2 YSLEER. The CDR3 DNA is TGCGCCAGCAGCCGCGGACTAGCGGAGGGGAGGGCCGAGACCCAGTACTTC. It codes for CASSRGLAEGRAETQYF.

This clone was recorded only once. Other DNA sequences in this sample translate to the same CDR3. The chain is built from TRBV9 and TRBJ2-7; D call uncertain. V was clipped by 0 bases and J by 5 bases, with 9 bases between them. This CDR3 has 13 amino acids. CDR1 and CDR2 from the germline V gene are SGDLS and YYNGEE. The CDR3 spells CASSVGSGDEQYF. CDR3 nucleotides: TGTGCCAGCAGCGTAGGATCCGGAGACGAGCAGTACTTC.

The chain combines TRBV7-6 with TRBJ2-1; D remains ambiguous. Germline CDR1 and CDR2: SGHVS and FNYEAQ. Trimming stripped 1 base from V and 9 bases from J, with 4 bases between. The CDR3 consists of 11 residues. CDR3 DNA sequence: TGTGCCAGCAGCTTAGAGGGTGAGCAGTTCTTC. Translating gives CASSLEGEQFF.

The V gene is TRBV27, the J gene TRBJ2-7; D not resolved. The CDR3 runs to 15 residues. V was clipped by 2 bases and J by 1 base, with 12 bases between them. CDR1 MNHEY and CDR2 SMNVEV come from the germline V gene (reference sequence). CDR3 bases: TGTGCCAGCAGTTTAACGGACGCCTTATCCTACGAGCAGTACTTC. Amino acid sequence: CASSLTDALSYEQYF.

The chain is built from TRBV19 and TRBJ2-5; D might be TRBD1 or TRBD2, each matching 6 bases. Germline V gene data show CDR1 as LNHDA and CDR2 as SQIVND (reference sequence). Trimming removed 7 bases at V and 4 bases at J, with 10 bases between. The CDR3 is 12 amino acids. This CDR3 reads CASKGGTETQYF. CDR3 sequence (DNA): TGTGCCAGTAAAGGGGGGACAGAGACCCAGTACTTC.

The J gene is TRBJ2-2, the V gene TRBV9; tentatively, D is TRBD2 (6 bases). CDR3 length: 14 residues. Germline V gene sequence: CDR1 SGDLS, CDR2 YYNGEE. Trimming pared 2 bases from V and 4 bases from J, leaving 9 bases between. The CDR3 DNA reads TGTGCCAGCAGCGTTAGGGGAGGCACCGGGGAGCTGTTTTTT. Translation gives CASSVRGGTGELFF.

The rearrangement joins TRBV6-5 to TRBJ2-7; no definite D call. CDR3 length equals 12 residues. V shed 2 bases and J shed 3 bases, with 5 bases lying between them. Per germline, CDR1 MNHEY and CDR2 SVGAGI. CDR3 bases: TGTGCCAGCAGTTACGATCTCTACGAGCAGTACTTC. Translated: CASSYDLYEQYF.

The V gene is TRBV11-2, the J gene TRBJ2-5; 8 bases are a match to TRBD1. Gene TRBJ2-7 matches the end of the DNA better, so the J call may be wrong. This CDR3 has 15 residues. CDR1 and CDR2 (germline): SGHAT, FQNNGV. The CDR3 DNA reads TGTGCCAGCAGCTTAGCGCGGGACAGGTCCTACGAGCAGTACTTC. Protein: CASSLARDRSYEQYF.

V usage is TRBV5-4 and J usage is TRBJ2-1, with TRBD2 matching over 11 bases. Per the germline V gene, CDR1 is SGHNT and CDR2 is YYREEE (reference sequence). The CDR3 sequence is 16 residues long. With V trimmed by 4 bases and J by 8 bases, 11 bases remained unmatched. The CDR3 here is CASSEIAGGPPDEQFF. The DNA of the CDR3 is TGTGCCAGCAGCGAGATAGCGGGGGGGCCGCCCGATGAGCAGTTCTTC.

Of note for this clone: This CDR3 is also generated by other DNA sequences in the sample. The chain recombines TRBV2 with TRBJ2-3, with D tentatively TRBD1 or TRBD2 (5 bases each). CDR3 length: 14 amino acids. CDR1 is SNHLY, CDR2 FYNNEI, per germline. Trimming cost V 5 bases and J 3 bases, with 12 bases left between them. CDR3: CASSQGEGTDTQYF. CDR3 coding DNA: TGTGCCAGCAGTCAGGGAGAGGGTACAGATACGCAGTATTTT.

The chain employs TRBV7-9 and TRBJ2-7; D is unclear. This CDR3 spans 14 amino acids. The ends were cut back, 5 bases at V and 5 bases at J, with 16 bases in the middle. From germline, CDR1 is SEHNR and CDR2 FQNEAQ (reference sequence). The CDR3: CASSARLSPDEQYF. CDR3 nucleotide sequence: TGTGCCAGCAGCGCCCGACTTTCCCCTGACGAGCAGTACTTC.

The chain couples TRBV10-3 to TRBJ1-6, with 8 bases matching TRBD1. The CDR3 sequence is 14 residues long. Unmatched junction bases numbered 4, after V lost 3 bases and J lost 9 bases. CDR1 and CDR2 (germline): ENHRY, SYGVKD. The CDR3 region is CAISEGQGRSPLHF. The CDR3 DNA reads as TGTGCCATCAGTGAAGGACAGGGACGTTCACCCCTCCACTTT.

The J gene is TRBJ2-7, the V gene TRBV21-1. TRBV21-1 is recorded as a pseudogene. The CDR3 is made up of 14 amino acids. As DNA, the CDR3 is TGTGCCGCCAGGTGGGAAGACGTAAACTACGAGCAGTACTTC. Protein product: CAARWEDVNYEQYF.

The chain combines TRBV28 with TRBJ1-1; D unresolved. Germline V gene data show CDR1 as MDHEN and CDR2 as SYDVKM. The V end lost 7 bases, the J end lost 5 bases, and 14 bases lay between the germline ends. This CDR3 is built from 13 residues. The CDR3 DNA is TGTGCCAGCATAAGGAATACGGTTACTGAAGCTTTCTTT. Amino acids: CASIRNTVTEAFF.

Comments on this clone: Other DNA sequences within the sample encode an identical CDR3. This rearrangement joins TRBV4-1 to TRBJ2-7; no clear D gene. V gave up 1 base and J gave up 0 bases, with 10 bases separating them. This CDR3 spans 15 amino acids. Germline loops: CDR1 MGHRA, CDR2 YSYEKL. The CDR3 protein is CASSQGTGSSYEQYF. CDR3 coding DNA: TGCGCCAGCAGCCAAGGGACGGGTAGCTCCTACGAGCAGTACTTC.

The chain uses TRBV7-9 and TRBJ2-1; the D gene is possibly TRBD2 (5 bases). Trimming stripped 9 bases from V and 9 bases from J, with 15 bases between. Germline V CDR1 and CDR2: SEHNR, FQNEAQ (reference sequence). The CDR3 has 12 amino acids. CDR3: CARQDPEGEQFF. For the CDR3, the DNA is TGTGCCAGGCAAGATCCAGAGGGTGAGCAGTTCTTC.

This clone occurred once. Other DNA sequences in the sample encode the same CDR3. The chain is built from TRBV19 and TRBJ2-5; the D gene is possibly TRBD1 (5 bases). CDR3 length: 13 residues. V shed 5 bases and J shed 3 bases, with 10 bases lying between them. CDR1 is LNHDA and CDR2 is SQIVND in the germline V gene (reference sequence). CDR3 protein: CASSVDSEETQYF. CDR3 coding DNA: TGTGCCAGTAGTGTCGACAGCGAAGAGACCCAGTACTTC.

CDR3 in DNA: TGTGCCAGCAGTTACTCGGGAAGGGGTGTAGAGACCCAGTACTTC. As protein: CASSYSGRGVETQYF. J is TRBJ2-5 and V is TRBV6-5; tentatively, D is TRBD1 (5 bases). With 0 bases removed from V and 4 bases from J, the gap between germline ends came to 12 bases. Germline V gives CDR1 MNHEY, CDR2 SVGAGI. The CDR3 runs to 15 residues.

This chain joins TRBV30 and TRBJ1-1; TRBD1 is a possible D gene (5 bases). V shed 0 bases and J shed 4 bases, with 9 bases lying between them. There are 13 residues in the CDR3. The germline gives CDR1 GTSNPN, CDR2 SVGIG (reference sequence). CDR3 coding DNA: TGTGCCTGGAGTGTAGGACACCCCACTGAAGCTTTCTTT. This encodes CAWSVGHPTEAFF.

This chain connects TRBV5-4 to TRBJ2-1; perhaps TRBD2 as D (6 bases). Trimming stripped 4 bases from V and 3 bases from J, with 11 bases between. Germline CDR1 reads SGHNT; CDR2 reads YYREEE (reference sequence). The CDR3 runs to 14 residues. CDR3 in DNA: TGTGCCAGCAGCGGGGGACTGGTCTACAATGAGCAGTTCTTC. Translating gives CASSGGLVYNEQFF.

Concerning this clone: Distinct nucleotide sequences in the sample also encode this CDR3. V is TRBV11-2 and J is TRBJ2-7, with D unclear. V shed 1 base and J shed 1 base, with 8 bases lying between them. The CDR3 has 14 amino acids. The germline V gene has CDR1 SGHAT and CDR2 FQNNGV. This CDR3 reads CASSLVAGSYEQYF. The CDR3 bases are TGTGCCAGCAGCTTAGTGGCCGGTTCCTACGAGCAGTACTTC.

DNA of the CDR3: TGTGCCAGCGCCACCGGGACAGGGGGCGATGGGGACGAGCAGTACTTC. It translates to CASATGTGGDGDEQYF. The chain links TRBV9 to TRBJ2-7; 12 bases are shared with TRBD1. V gave up 7 bases and J gave up 5 bases; unmatched junction bases: 13. From germline, CDR1 is SGDLS and CDR2 YYNGEE. The CDR3 runs to 16 residues. The variable domain in full, with the rest retrieved from reference TRBV9 and TRBJ2-7, is DSGVTQTPKHLITATGQRVTLRCSPRSGDLSVYWYQQSLDQGLQFLIQYYNGEERAKGNILERFSAQQFPDLHSELNLSSLELGDSALYFCASATGTGGDGDEQYFGPGTRLTVT.

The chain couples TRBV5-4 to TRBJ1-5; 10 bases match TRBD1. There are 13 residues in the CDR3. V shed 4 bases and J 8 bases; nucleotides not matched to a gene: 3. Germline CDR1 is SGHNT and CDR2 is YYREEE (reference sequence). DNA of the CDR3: TGTGCCAGCAGCCCGGACAGGGGGGAGCCCCAGCATTTT. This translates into CASSPDRGEPQHF. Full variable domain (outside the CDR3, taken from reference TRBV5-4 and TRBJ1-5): ETGVTQSPTHLIKTRGQQVTLRCSSQSGHNTVSWYQQALGQGPQFIFQYYREEENGRGNFPPRFSGLQFPNYSSELNVNALELDDSALYLCASSPDRGEPQHFGDGTRLSIL.